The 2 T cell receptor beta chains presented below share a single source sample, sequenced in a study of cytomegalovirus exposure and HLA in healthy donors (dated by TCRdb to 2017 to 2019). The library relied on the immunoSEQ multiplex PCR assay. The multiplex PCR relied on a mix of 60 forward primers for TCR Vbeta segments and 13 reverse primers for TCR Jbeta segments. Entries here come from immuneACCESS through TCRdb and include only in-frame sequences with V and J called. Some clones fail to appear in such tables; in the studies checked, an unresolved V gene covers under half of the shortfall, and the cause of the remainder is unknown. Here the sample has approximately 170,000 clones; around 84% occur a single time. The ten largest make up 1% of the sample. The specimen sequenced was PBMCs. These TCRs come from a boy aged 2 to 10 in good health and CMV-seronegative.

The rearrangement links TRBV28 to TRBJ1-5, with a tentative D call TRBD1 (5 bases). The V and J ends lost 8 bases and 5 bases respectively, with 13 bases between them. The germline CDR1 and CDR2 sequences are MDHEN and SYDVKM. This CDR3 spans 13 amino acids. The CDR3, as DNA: TGTGCCAGCCTCAGACAGCTGGATCAGCCCCAGCATTTT. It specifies CASLRQLDQPQHF.

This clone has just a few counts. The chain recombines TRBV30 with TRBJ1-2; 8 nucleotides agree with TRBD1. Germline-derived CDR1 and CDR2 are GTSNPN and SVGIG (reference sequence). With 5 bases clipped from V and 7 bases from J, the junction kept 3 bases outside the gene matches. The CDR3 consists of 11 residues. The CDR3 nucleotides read TGTGCCTGGCGGACAGGGCGTGGCTACACCTTC. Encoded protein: CAWRTGRGYTF. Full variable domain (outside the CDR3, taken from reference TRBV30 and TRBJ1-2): SQTIHQWPATLVQPVGSPLSLECTVEGTSNPNLYWYRQAAGRGLQLLFYSVGIGQISSEVPQNLSASRPQDRQFILSSKKLLLSDSGFYLCAWRTGRGYTFGSGTRLTVV.